Presented here are 30 T cell receptor beta chains from one specimen sequenced in a study of cytomegalovirus exposure and HLA in healthy donors. Both 60 Vbeta primers and 13 Jbeta primers went into the PCR. TCRdb's copy holds only in-frame clones and misses some; the assay was immunoSEQ multiplex PCR. This sample has some 120,000 clones, with roughly two thirds found just once. Source material: PBMCs. Receptors were obtained from a man aged 25-40 years in good health and CMV-seropositive.

The chain employs TRBV7-9 and TRBJ2-1; 8 bases map to TRBD2. The germline gives CDR1 SEHNR, CDR2 FQNEAQ (reference sequence). The CDR3 has 16 amino acids. After removal of 7 bases from V and 2 bases from J, the junction contained 10 bases not matched to a gene. The CDR3 loop reads CASTTGSSGPYNEQFF. CDR3 in DNA: TGTGCCAGCACCACCGGGTCTAGCGGGCCCTACAATGAGCAGTTCTTC.

This clone was seen just once. CDR3 bases: TGTGCCAGTAGTGAGGGAGTAGGCTCTGGAAACACCATATATTTT. Its protein product is CASSEGVGSGNTIYF. The chain links TRBV19 to TRBJ1-3; D is unresolved. The V end lost 5 bases, the J end lost 0 bases, and 11 bases lay between the germline ends. CDR3 length: 15 residues. Germline lookup yields CDR1 LNHDA and CDR2 SQIVND (reference sequence). Complete variable domain (other parts from reference TRBV19 and TRBJ1-3): DGGITQSPKYLFRKEGQNVTLSCEQNLNHDAMYWYRQDPGQGLRLIYYSQIVNDFQKGDIAEGYSVSREKKESFPLTVTSAQKNPTAFYLCASSEGVGSGNTIYFGEGSWLTVV.

The chain combines TRBV2 with TRBJ2-5, with 7 bases fitting TRBD2. CDR1 SNHLY and CDR2 FYNNEI come from the germline V gene. CDR3 size: 13 residues. J was trimmed by 4 bases and V by 6 bases; bases with no gene match: 5. The CDR3: CASRAGAGETQYF. CDR3 sequence (DNA): TGTGCCAGCAGGGCGGGAGCGGGAGAGACCCAGTACTTC. The whole variable domain, filled in from reference TRBV2 and TRBJ2-5, reads EPEVTQTPSHQVTQMGQEVILRCVPISNHLYFYWYRQILGQKVEFLVSFYNNEISEKSEIFDDQFSVERPDGSNFTLKIRSTKLEDSAMYFCASRAGAGETQYFGPGTRLLVL.

The V and J genes are TRBV5-1 and TRBJ2-3; 12 positions agree with TRBD1. Germline assignment: CDR1 SGHRS and CDR2 YFSETQ. The V and J ends lost 0 bases and 5 bases, in that order; junction bases with no gene match: 4. This CDR3 has 16 amino acids. CDR3 amino acids: CASSLVGTGGEDTQYF. Written as DNA, the CDR3 is TGCGCCAGCAGCTTGGTCGGGACAGGGGGCGAAGATACGCAGTATTTT.

The sample holds a few counts of this clone. J is TRBJ2-1 and V is TRBV13, with 11 nucleotides matching TRBD2. CDR3 length: 17 amino acids. Germline trimming cut 6 bases from V and 8 bases from J; bases unmatched to any gene: 15. Germline CDR1 reads PRHDT; CDR2 reads FYEKMQ (reference sequence). DNA of the CDR3: TGTGCCAGCAGTCTACCACCGGGACTAGCGGTACCCGATGAGCAGTTCTTC. It is translated as CASSLPPGLAVPDEQFF.

The table lists this clone with a count of one. V gene TRBV25-1 combines with J gene TRBJ1-3, with D maybe TRBD1 (5 bases). The germline CDR1 and CDR2 sequences are MGHDK and SYGVNS. V was shortened by 6 bases and J by 8 bases, with 23 bases between the two germline ends. The CDR3 has 16 residues. The CDR3 spells CASSQKGGGWGYTIYF. In DNA, the CDR3 is TGTGCCAGCAGCCAGAAAGGAGGAGGGTGGGGGTACACCATATATTTT.

CDR3 DNA: TGCGCCAGCAGTCTCGGTAGCGGGTGCTTGAAGAACTACGAGCAGTACTTC. Translation gives CASSLGSGCLKNYEQYF. The chain links TRBV23-1 to TRBJ2-7; TRBD2 matches at 7 bases. TRBV23-1 is assigned to the ORF class and has an uncertain function. The V and J ends lost 4 bases and 3 bases, in that order; junction bases with no gene match: 15. CDR3 length: 17 amino acids.

The chain joins TRBV4-1 to TRBJ1-4; D gene ambiguous. This CDR3 is built from 14 residues. The V end lost 6 bases, the J end lost 8 bases, and 16 bases lay between the germline ends. In germline, CDR1 is MGHRA, CDR2 YSYEKL. CDR3 sequence: CASRPGWAKEKLFF. The DNA of the CDR3 is TGCGCCAGCAGACCCGGATGGGCCAAAGAAAAACTGTTTTTT.

This CDR3 is CASSPRAGDYGYTF. CDR3 coding DNA: TGTGCCAGCTCCCCAAGGGCAGGGGATTATGGCTACACCTTC. The chain carries TRBV18 and TRBJ1-2, with D tentatively TRBD1 (6 bases). The germline V gene has CDR1 KGHSH and CDR2 LQKENI. V was shortened by 6 bases and J by 5 bases, with 16 bases between the two germline ends. This CDR3 comprises 14 residues.

This clone was seen only a few times. The V call is TRBV19, the J call TRBJ2-7; 11 nucleotides match TRBD2. The CDR3 is 15 amino acids. Germline values: CDR1 LNHDA, CDR2 SQIVND (reference sequence). V shed 6 bases, J shed 8 bases, and the junction held 12 bases outside the gene matches. The CDR3 DNA follows: TGTGCCAGTAGCGTAGCGGGAGGGCCGGAGAAGAAGCAGTACTTC. It specifies CASSVAGGPEKKQYF.

The genes are TRBV27 and TRBJ2-2; 10 bases are shared with TRBD2. The germline gives CDR1 MNHEY, CDR2 SMNVEV (reference sequence). The V and J ends lost 2 bases and 7 bases, in that order; junction bases with no gene match: 4. The CDR3 has 15 residues. The CDR3 here is CASSLGLAGVGELFF. In DNA form, the CDR3 reads TGTGCCAGCAGTTTAGGGCTAGCGGGAGTCGGGGAGCTGTTTTTT.

This clone was recorded a few times. The chain has TRBV6-4 and TRBJ2-6; the D gene is possibly TRBD1 (5 bases). CDR1 MRHNA and CDR2 SNTAGT come from the germline V gene. The CDR3 is made up of 16 amino acids. V was cut by 0 bases and J by 2 bases, with 8 bases left in between. Written as DNA, the CDR3 is TGTGCCAGCAGTGACTCTGACAGCGCTGGGGCCAACGTCCTGACTTTC. Protein product: CASSDSDSAGANVLTF.

The chain recombines TRBV5-1 with TRBJ1-5, with D tentatively TRBD1 (6 bases). Trimming took 4 bases from V and 3 from J, leaving 11 bases between them. This CDR3 contains 14 residues. CDR1 and CDR2 (germline): SGHRS, YFSETQ. The chain's CDR3 is CASSPGQPNQPQHF. The CDR3 bases are TGCGCCAGCAGCCCTGGACAGCCCAATCAGCCCCAGCATTTT.

J is TRBJ2-1 and V is TRBV5-1; TRBD1 matches 7 bases. Germline CDR1 and CDR2: SGHRS and YFSETQ. The CDR3 spans 12 residues. The V gene end was trimmed by 4 bases and the J gene end by 8 bases; junction bases not matched to a gene: 3. CDR3 nucleotide sequence: TGCGCCAGCAGCGACAGGGTCGATGAGCAGTTCTTC. Translation: CASSDRVDEQFF.

This rearrangement joins TRBV4-3 to TRBJ2-5; TRBD1 agrees at 7 bases. V trimming: 0 bases; J trimming: 4 bases; junction bases outside the gene matches: 11. Germline CDR1 LGHNA, CDR2 YSLEER. This CDR3 contains 17 residues. DNA of the CDR3: TGCGCCAGCAGCCAAGATCTCCGGGACAGAGGCACAGAGACCCAGTACTTC. It translates to CASSQDLRDRGTETQYF.

The chain uses TRBV6-1 and TRBJ1-2, with TRBD1 matching over 7 bases. This CDR3 spans 13 amino acids. The J segment lost 2 bases and the V segment lost 6 bases, leaving 3 bases of the junction unmatched. Germline assignment: CDR1 MNHNS and CDR2 SASEGT. CDR3 in DNA: TGTGCCAGCAGCTGGACAGGAAACTATGGCTACACCTTC. Translation gives CASSWTGNYGYTF.

The chain combines TRBV7-6 with TRBJ2-2, with a possible D match to TRBD1 (6 bases). The CDR3 spans 15 residues. V was trimmed by 5 bases and J by 6 bases, leaving 16 bases between them. CDR1 is SGHVS, CDR2 FNYEAQ, per germline. In DNA form, the CDR3 reads TGTGCCAGCAGCCTCCACAGGGTTTCCCCCGGGGAGCTGTTTTTT. It translates to CASSLHRVSPGELFF.

The J gene is TRBJ2-3, the V gene TRBV5-4; 7 positions agree with TRBD2. This CDR3 has 13 residues. Germline assignment: CDR1 SGHNT and CDR2 YYREEE (reference sequence). Trimming removed 3 bases from V and 4 bases from J; junction bases left unmatched: 2. CDR3 residues: CASSSGGADTQYF. The DNA of the CDR3 is TGTGCCAGCAGCTCGGGAGGTGCAGATACGCAGTATTTT.

This clone was observed a handful of times. The V and J genes are TRBV19 and TRBJ1-1, with TRBD1 matching 7 bases. The CDR3 covers 16 residues. After removal of 9 bases from V and 0 bases from J, the junction contained 13 bases not matched to a gene. The germline V gene encodes CDR1 LNHDA and CDR2 SQIVND (reference sequence). CDR3 in DNA: TGTGCCAGCGGGGGACAGAAACTAAACATGAACACTGAAGCTTTCTTT. Residues: CASGGQKLNMNTEAFF. The full variable domain, in which reference TRBV19 and TRBJ1-1 provide the parts outside the CDR3, is DGGITQSPKYLFRKEGQNVTLSCEQNLNHDAMYWYRQDPGQGLRLIYYSQIVNDFQKGDIAEGYSVSREKKESFPLTVTSAQKNPTAFYLCASGGQKLNMNTEAFFGQGTRLTVV.

This clone was detected only once. The genes are TRBV12-5 and TRBJ2-1, with TRBD1 identical over 8 bases. The trim removed 7 bases at V and 2 bases at J, leaving 4 bases unmatched. The germline CDR1 and CDR2 sequences are LGHNT and FRNRAP. CDR3 length: 14 residues. The CDR3 nucleotides read TGTGCTAGTGTACCGGGACAGGCCTACAATGAGCAGTTCTTC. Protein product: CASVPGQAYNEQFF.

The chain employs TRBV6-4 and TRBJ2-1; D call uncertain. Trimming pared 3 bases from V and 2 bases from J, leaving 5 bases between. The germline V gene encodes CDR1 MRHNA and CDR2 SNTAGT. The CDR3 spans 13 residues. CDR3 sequence reads: CASSEEPYNEQFF. The CDR3 DNA follows: TGTGCCAGCAGTGAGGAGCCCTACAATGAGCAGTTCTTC.

Comments on this clone: The junction does not match germline at one end; this may be a read error. The chain couples TRBV4-1 to TRBJ2-7, with 8 bases fitting TRBD2. This CDR3 region has 16 residues. The germline V gene has CDR1 MGHRA and CDR2 YSYEKL. CDR3 sequence reads: CASSHDWTSRIYGQYF. The CDR3 bases are TGCGCCAGCAGCCATGACTGGACTAGCAGGATCTACGGGCAGTACTTC.

The chain is built from TRBV2 and TRBJ2-6; TRBD2 might be the D (5 bases). V was pared by 3 bases and J by 0 bases, with 6 bases between. CDR3 length: 15 amino acids. CDR1 and CDR2 (germline): SNHLY, FYNNEI. The DNA of the CDR3 is TGTGCCAGCAGTGACGGGAACTCTGGGGCCAACGTCCTGACTTTC. It yields the protein CASSDGNSGANVLTF.

This clone was seen more than once but under ten times. The chain carries TRBV27 and TRBJ2-2; 8 bases are a match to TRBD1. CDR1 is MNHEY, CDR2 SMNVEV, per germline (reference sequence). Trimming cost V 3 bases and J 4 bases; bases outside gene matches: 4. The CDR3 is 15 amino acids. The CDR3 nucleotides are TGTGCCAGCAGTTTCAGCAGGGGGCTCACCGGGGAGCTGTTTTTT. Translated, it gives CASSFSRGLTGELFF.

The V call is TRBV4-2, the J call TRBJ2-7, with 9 nucleotides matching TRBD1. Per the germline V gene, CDR1 is LGHNA and CDR2 is YNFKEQ. CDR3 length equals 15 residues. With V trimmed by 3 bases and J by 6 bases, 9 bases remained unmatched. CDR3 region: CASSQAGQGMFEQYF. Written as DNA, the CDR3 is TGTGCCAGCAGCCAGGCGGGACAGGGAATGTTCGAGCAGTACTTC.

The rearrangement links TRBV7-8 to TRBJ1-5; 8 nucleotides align to TRBD1. Germline V gene sequence: CDR1 SGHVS, CDR2 FQNEAQ. Unmatched junction bases numbered 22, after V lost 5 bases and J lost 4 bases. The length of the CDR3 is 20 residues. The CDR3 DNA follows: TGTGCCAGCAGCCAACTAAGGACAGGGTGGGGATATTGGTTAAATCAGCCCCAGCATTTT. This codes for CASSQLRTGWGYWLNQPQHF.

The gene calls are TRBV2 and TRBJ2-3, with 8 bases identical to TRBD2. The V and J ends lost 7 bases and 4 bases, in that order; junction bases with no gene match: 4. The CDR3 loop spans 13 amino acids. Germline CDR1 SNHLY, CDR2 FYNNEI. CDR3 sequence reads: CASNKRESDTQYF. The CDR3 nucleotides are TGTGCCAGCAATAAGCGGGAGTCAGATACGCAGTATTTT.

J is TRBJ2-5 and V is TRBV5-4; TRBD1 matches 9 bases. The CDR3 is 14 amino acids. Germline assignment: CDR1 SGHNT and CDR2 YYREEE (reference sequence). Trimming removed 4 bases from V and 3 bases from J; junction bases left unmatched: 4. CDR3 protein: CASSLRDREETQYF. CDR3 coding DNA: TGTGCCAGCAGCCTTCGGGACAGGGAAGAGACCCAGTACTTC. The entire variable domain, with the rest obtained from reference TRBV5-4 and TRBJ2-5, is as follows: ETGVTQSPTHLIKTRGQQVTLRCSSQSGHNTVSWYQQALGQGPQFIFQYYREEENGRGNFPPRFSGLQFPNYSSELNVNALELDDSALYLCASSLRDREETQYFGPGTRLLVL.

This chain links TRBV11-2 with TRBJ2-7, with TRBD2 matching 8 bases. The CDR3 totals 14 residues. Germline CDR1 reads SGHAT; CDR2 reads FQNNGV. The V gene end was trimmed by 3 bases and the J gene end by 3 bases; junction bases not matched to a gene: 4. The CDR3 DNA follows: TGTGCCAGCAGCTTCGGACTAGCTCTCTACGAGCAGTACTTC. Its protein product is CASSFGLALYEQYF.

The chain uses TRBV25-1 and TRBJ2-7; 8 bases fit TRBD2. Germline CDR1 and CDR2: MGHDK and SYGVNS. The CDR3 runs 16 residues. V lost 5 bases and J lost 4; bases outside the gene matches: 13. CDR3 DNA: TGTGCCAGCAGTAAACCCACTAGCGGCCAGGGGTACGAGCAGTACTTC. Its protein is CASSKPTSGQGYEQYF.